The 22 T cell receptor beta chains below come from one sample, sequenced in a study of shared clonotypes between healthy human individuals. Only in-frame clones appear in the TCRdb table, and some are missing; sequencing was by immunoSEQ multiplex PCR. The sample has around 500,000 clones, around 75% seen once. Sequenced sample: PBMCs. These receptors originate from a woman in her thirties or forties in good health. Some clones in this sample may be carry-over from other donors' samples.

The sample holds one count of this clone. This sequence joins TRBV27 and TRBJ2-1; TRBD1 aligns across 7 bases. V shed 3 bases, J shed 2 bases, and the junction held 4 bases outside the gene matches. Germline V gene sequence: CDR1 MNHEY, CDR2 SMNVEV (reference sequence). This CDR3 has 15 residues. CDR3 DNA sequence: TGTGCCAGCAGTTTCGAGGGGGCGACCTACAATGAGCAGTTCTTC. Residues: CASSFEGATYNEQFF.

The gene calls are TRBV18 and TRBJ1-2, with D uncertain. Germline lookup yields CDR1 KGHSH and CDR2 LQKENI. The CDR3 length is 14 residues. Between the trimmed V and J ends, which lost 2 bases and 5 bases, there was a span of 12 bases. CDR3 sequence: CASSPFPDPYGYTF. In nucleotides, the CDR3 is TGTGCCAGCTCACCATTTCCAGATCCTTATGGCTACACCTTC.

The CDR3 sequence is CASSHRPLVGEQFF. For the CDR3, the DNA is TGTGCCAGCAGCCACAGACCGTTGGTAGGTGAGCAGTTCTTC. The gene calls are TRBV14 and TRBJ2-1; D remains unclear. Per the germline V gene, CDR1 is SGHDN and CDR2 is FVKESK. The CDR3 loop spans 14 amino acids. V dropped 3 bases and J dropped 9 bases, with 15 bases sitting between them.

This sequence joins TRBV27 and TRBJ1-1; TRBD1 matches 10 bases. This CDR3 contains 15 residues. V trimming: 1 base; J trimming: 4 bases; junction bases outside the gene matches: 3. CDR1 is MNHEY and CDR2 is SMNVEV in the germline V gene (reference sequence). The CDR3 here is CASSLYRDRGTEAFF. In nucleotides, the CDR3 is TGTGCCAGCAGTTTATATCGGGACAGGGGCACTGAAGCTTTCTTT.

This chain links TRBV4-1 with TRBJ2-2; 8 nucleotides align to TRBD2. The CDR3 is 16 amino acids. With 4 bases clipped from V and 0 bases from J, the junction kept 4 bases outside the gene matches. Germline V gene data show CDR1 as MGHRA and CDR2 as YSYEKL. The CDR3 DNA is TGCGCCAGCAGCCGCCTAGCGGGCCCGAACACCGGGGAGCTGTTTTTT. It translates to CASSRLAGPNTGELFF.

The chain links TRBV9 to TRBJ2-1; D unresolved. The CDR3 totals 13 residues. The germline CDR1 and CDR2 sequences are SGDLS and YYNGEE. The germline V and J ends were trimmed by 0 bases and 8 bases, with 9 bases remaining between them. CDR3 nucleotide sequence: TGTGCCAGCAGCGTAGCCGAAAGGTATGAGCAGTTCTTC. This gives the protein CASSVAERYEQFF.

This clone has ten or more counts. Other DNA sequences in this specimen translate into the identical CDR3. V is TRBV7-6 and J is TRBJ2-3; a weak D match, TRBD2 (6 bases). Trimming pared 1 base from V and 3 bases from J, leaving 11 bases between. The germline CDR1 and CDR2 sequences are SGHVS and FNYEAQ. This CDR3 contains 15 residues. Here the CDR3 DNA reads TGTGCCAGCAGCTTAGTCGGGGGAAGGACAGATACGCAGTATTTT. This translates into CASSLVGGRTDTQYF. The full variable domain, in which reference TRBV7-6 and TRBJ2-3 provide the parts outside the CDR3, is GAGVSQSPRYKVTKRGQDVALRCDPISGHVSLYWYRQALGQGPEFLTYFNYEAQQDKSGLPNDRFSAERPEGSISTLTIQRTEQRDSAMYRCASSLVGGRTDTQYFGPGTRLTVL.

Points on this clone: A read error may explain this, as a much larger clone is one base away. The chain joins TRBV10-3 to TRBJ2-3, with D possibly called TRBD1 or TRBD2 (5 bases each). V gave up 5 bases and J gave up 2 bases, with 14 bases separating them. The CDR3 is 15 amino acids. The germline V gene has CDR1 ENHRY and CDR2 SYGVKD. The DNA of the CDR3 is TGTGCCATCAGTAAAGCCGGGACGGACACAGATACGCAGTATTTT. It yields the protein CAISKAGTDTDTQYF.

The table lists this clone with a few counts. J is TRBJ2-5 and V is TRBV2; perhaps TRBD2 as D (5 bases). CDR1 is SNHLY, CDR2 FYNNEI, per germline. With 8 bases removed from V and 3 bases from J, the gap between germline ends came to 13 bases. There are 13 residues in the CDR3. The CDR3 region is CASGRRLEETQYF. In DNA, the CDR3 is TGTGCCAGCGGACGGAGGCTGGAAGAGACCCAGTACTTC.

The rearrangement links TRBV29-1 to TRBJ2-7, with 8 positions matching TRBD2. Germline CDR1 is SQVTM and CDR2 is ANQGSEA. V lost 6 bases to trimming and J lost 4 bases; unmatched junction nucleotides: 35. This CDR3 contains 22 residues. CDR3 DNA: TGCAGCGTAACCACGTCCGAGGCACTGGGGCGGGAGGTAGGATTTTCCCCTTACGAGCAGTACTTC. Translating it yields CSVTTSEALGREVGFSPYEQYF.

This chain joins TRBV5-1 and TRBJ2-3; no firm D call. The CDR3 runs to 14 residues. Trimming stripped 0 bases from V and 2 bases from J, with 7 bases between. The V gene's germline CDR1 is SGHRS and CDR2 YFSETQ. The CDR3 region has the DNA TGCGCCAGCAGCTTGGATGCCAACACAGATACGCAGTATTTT. Translation gives CASSLDANTDTQYF.

The J gene is TRBJ1-4, the V gene TRBV30, with TRBD1 identical over 8 bases. The V and J ends lost 3 bases and 7 bases, in that order; junction bases with no gene match: 4. The CDR3 loop spans 13 amino acids. The germline V gene has CDR1 GTSNPN and CDR2 SVGIG (reference sequence). This CDR3 is CAWRDRVIEKLFF. The CDR3, as DNA: TGTGCCTGGAGGGACAGGGTGATTGAAAAACTGTTTTTT.

J is TRBJ1-1 and V is TRBV6-6; the match to TRBD1 covers 12 bases. The CDR3 consists of 15 residues. The germline V gene encodes CDR1 MNHNY and CDR2 SVGAGI (reference sequence). V lost 8 bases and J lost 1; bases outside the gene matches: 5. The CDR3 is CASRDRGRGNTEAFF. For the CDR3, the DNA is TGTGCCAGCCGGGACAGGGGGCGAGGGAACACTGAAGCTTTCTTT.

The rearrangement links TRBV5-5 to TRBJ2-2; possible D gene TRBD1, 6 bases. V lost 0 bases to trimming and J lost 3 bases, with 12 bases between them. Per germline, CDR1 SGHKS and CDR2 YYEKEE (reference sequence). The CDR3 is 16 amino acids. CDR3: CASSLGGRGHTGELFF. The CDR3 coding sequence is TGTGCCAGCAGCTTGGGTGGCAGGGGTCACACCGGGGAGCTGTTTTTT.

The rearrangement joins TRBV5-1 to TRBJ2-1, with 8 bases aligning to TRBD2. Unmatched junction bases numbered 9, after V lost 6 bases and J lost 7 bases. Germline CDR1 SGHRS, CDR2 YFSETQ. The length of the CDR3 is 14 residues. DNA for the CDR3: TGCGCCAGCACCCAAGCGGGAGTAAAGAATGAGCAGTTCTTC. It yields the protein CASTQAGVKNEQFF.

The CDR3 nucleotides read TGCAGCGTTGAACAGGGGTCAGGGCCCCAGCATTTT. Its protein is CSVEQGSGPQHF. The chain is built from TRBV29-1 and TRBJ1-5; possible D gene TRBD1, 6 bases. Germline V gene sequence: CDR1 SQVTM, CDR2 ANQGSEA. CDR3 length: 12 amino acids. V gave up 2 bases and J gave up 9 bases, with 11 bases separating them.

This clone was detected only once. This chain connects TRBV20-1 to TRBJ1-1; D is uncertain. CDR1 is DFQATT, CDR2 SNEGSKA, per germline (reference sequence). The ends were cut back, 6 bases at V and 11 bases at J, with 16 bases in the middle. The CDR3 sequence is 11 residues long. The CDR3 coding sequence is TGCAGTGCCACCATGGGGATGGAGGCTTTCTTT. Translation gives CSATMGMEAFF.

This chain uses TRBV18 with TRBJ1-1, with 8 nucleotides matching TRBD1. Looked up from germline, CDR1 is KGHSH and CDR2 is LQKENI. This CDR3 is 15 amino acids long. Trimming took 3 bases from V and 1 from J; bases not matched to a gene: 4. CDR3: CASSPGQARNTEAFF. In nucleotides, the CDR3 is TGTGCCAGCTCACCGGGACAGGCTAGGAACACTGAAGCTTTCTTT.

The rearrangement uses TRBV18 and TRBJ2-3; TRBD2 matches at 7 bases. V was clipped by 6 bases and J by 9 bases; unmatched bases: 12. Germline CDR1 reads KGHSH; CDR2 reads LQKENI. This CDR3 region has 14 residues. CDR3: CASSPAQKRGTQYF. The CDR3, as DNA: TGTGCCAGCTCCCCCGCCCAAAAGCGGGGCACGCAGTATTTT.

The chain links TRBV11-1 to TRBJ2-2, with D uncertain. The V end lost 1 base, the J end lost 3 bases, and 9 bases lay between the germline ends. This CDR3 is built from 15 residues. Germline CDR1 SGHAT, CDR2 FQDESV (reference sequence). CDR3 in amino acids: CASSLVARHTGELFF. CDR3 nucleotide sequence: TGTGCCAGCAGCTTAGTGGCCAGACACACCGGGGAGCTGTTTTTT.

The V gene is TRBV2, the J gene TRBJ1-1; no clear D gene. This CDR3 is 15 amino acids long. Germline V lookup: CDR1 SNHLY, CDR2 FYNNEI. V shed 6 bases and J shed 7 bases, with 21 bases lying between them. The CDR3 reads CASRTLRRGAIEAFF. CDR3 sequence (DNA): TGTGCCAGCAGGACCCTCCGACGCGGAGCGATTGAAGCTTTCTTT.

With respect to this clone: This same CDR3 is encoded by further DNA sequences in the sample. The chain uses TRBV6-5 and TRBJ2-5, with no clear D. The CDR3 runs 13 residues. Germline CDR1 MNHEY, CDR2 SVGAGI. The V end was cut by 2 bases, the J end by 1 base, with 5 bases between. The CDR3 is CASSYRVQETQYF. DNA for the CDR3: TGTGCCAGCAGTTACCGCGTCCAAGAGACCCAGTACTTC.